The 23 T cell receptor beta chains reported below all come from one sample, sequenced in a study of T cell repertoires in cytomegalovirus infection. One entry per CDR3 protein, called by TCRdb with MiXCR from the reads. The sample holds 200,000 to 300,000 distinct CDR3 sequences, about 12% seen once. Sequenced: PBMCs. The receptors shown here come from a human donor in good health (CMV status not recorded). Some clones in this sample may be carry-over from other donors' samples.

The chain employs TRBV7-9 and TRBJ2-7; D gene ambiguous. The CDR3 runs to 16 residues. The germline gives CDR1 SEHNR, CDR2 FQNEAQ (reference sequence). V shed 1 base and J shed 2 bases, with 15 bases lying between them. In nucleotides, the CDR3 is TGTGCCAGCAGCTTAGTCAAGGTACGCCCTACCTACGAGCAGTACTTC. This codes for CASSLVKVRPTYEQYF.

This clonotype has only a few counts. The chain links TRBV28 to TRBJ2-7; D may be TRBD2 (5 bases). CDR1 is MDHEN, CDR2 SYDVKM, per germline. The germline V and J ends were trimmed by 8 bases and 0 bases, with 11 bases remaining between them. CDR3 length: 13 residues. CDR3 DNA sequence: TGTGCCAGCGAGGGTTCCAACTCCTACGAGCAGTACTTC. Protein sequence: CASEGSNSYEQYF.

This clonotype was recorded many times. The rearrangement uses TRBV6-2 or TRBV6-3 and TRBJ2-3; D perhaps matches TRBD2 (5 bases). Looked up from germline, CDR1 is MNHEY and CDR2 is SVGEGT. With 2 bases removed from V and 9 bases from J, the gap between germline ends came to 12 bases. The CDR3 extends over 13 amino acids. Written as DNA, the CDR3 is TGTGCCAGCAGTTACACCGAGGAGGTGACGCAGTATTTT. Its translation: CASSYTEEVTQYF.

This chain links TRBV28 with TRBJ1-2; TRBD1 aligns across 8 bases. The V and J ends lost 6 bases and 8 bases, in that order; junction bases with no gene match: 11. The CDR3 has 14 residues. The germline gives CDR1 MDHEN, CDR2 SYDVKM. CDR3 DNA: TGTGCCAGCAGCCCTGATCGGACAGGGAGAGGCTACACCTTC. Translated, it gives CASSPDRTGRGYTF.

A few counts support this clonotype. The chain couples TRBV7-4 to TRBJ1-1, with a tentative D call TRBD1 (6 bases). Per germline, CDR1 SGHVT and CDR2 SQSDAQ. The CDR3 is 13 amino acids. The germline V and J ends were trimmed by 2 bases and 4 bases, with 8 bases remaining between them. The CDR3 sequence is CASSLSGVTEAFF. The CDR3 DNA sequence: TGTGCCAGCAGCTTATCAGGGGTCACTGAAGCTTTCTTT.

In this sample, this clonotype turned up a few times. The chain employs TRBV6-2 or TRBV6-3 and TRBJ1-2; D uncertain. The V gene lost 3 bases and the J gene lost 4 bases, with 6 bases spanning the gap. Germline V gene sequence: CDR1 MNHEY, CDR2 SVGEGT. This CDR3 is built from 12 residues. The CDR3 region is CASSYGTYGYTF. CDR3 sequence (DNA): TGTGCCAGCAGTTATGGAACCTATGGCTACACCTTC.

The chain has TRBV14 and TRBJ2-1, with TRBD1 matching over 9 bases. Germline V gene lookup returns CDR1 SGHDN and CDR2 FVKESK. V dropped 0 bases and J dropped 7; count of bases not matched to a gene: 10. This CDR3 has 17 amino acids. The CDR3 sequence: CASSQEGRDRGINEQFF. The CDR3 region has the DNA TGTGCCAGCAGCCAAGAAGGTCGAGACAGGGGGATTAATGAGCAGTTCTTC.

In this sample, this clonotype turned up many times. J is TRBJ2-7 and V is TRBV7-9, with TRBD1 identical over 10 bases. After removal of 5 bases from V and 2 bases from J, the junction contained 9 bases not matched to a gene. The CDR3 runs to 16 residues. Germline CDR1 is SEHNR and CDR2 is FQNEAQ (reference sequence). The DNA for the CDR3 is TGTGCCAGCAGCCTGTTTGGGGACAGGGGCACCTACGAGCAGTACTTC. Translated: CASSLFGDRGTYEQYF.

In its sample, this clonotype was seen many times. The CDR3 region is CASSIRQTYEQYF. The CDR3 DNA sequence: TGTGCCAGTAGTATAAGACAGACCTACGAGCAGTACTTC. The chain employs TRBV19 and TRBJ2-7; D is perhaps TRBD1 (5 bases). With 2 bases removed from V and 2 bases from J, the gap between germline ends came to 7 bases. Germline-derived CDR1 and CDR2 are LNHDA and SQIVND (reference sequence). The CDR3 runs 13 residues.

The chain has TRBV7-2 and TRBJ2-3; TRBD2 aligns across 9 bases. V lost 3 bases to trimming and J lost 4 bases; unmatched junction nucleotides: 5. The CDR3 runs to 15 residues. CDR1 is SGHTA, CDR2 FQGNSA, per germline. The CDR3 nucleotides read TGTGCCAGCAGCTTTCTAGCGGGAAGGCCAGATACGCAGTATTTT. This encodes CASSFLAGRPDTQYF.

V is TRBV15 and J is TRBJ1-5; D unclear. The CDR3 spans 13 residues. Germline CDR1 reads LNHNV; CDR2 reads YYDKDF (reference sequence). Trimming cost V 8 bases and J 0 bases, with 8 bases left between them. The DNA of the CDR3 is TGTGCCACCGGCCGGTATAGCAATCAGCCCCAGCATTTT. Its protein is CATGRYSNQPQHF.

The chain uses TRBV29-1 and TRBJ2-4, with D perhaps TRBD1 (5 bases). The length of the CDR3 is 15 residues. With 6 bases removed from V and 1 base from J, the gap between germline ends came to 16 bases. Germline V gene lookup returns CDR1 SQVTM and CDR2 ANQGSEA. CDR3 region: CSVAKDNTAKNIQYF. DNA for the CDR3: TGCAGCGTGGCTAAGGACAACACGGCCAAAAACATTCAGTACTTC.

This clonotype showed up many times. The rearrangement joins TRBV6-1 to TRBJ2-7, with 9 bases fitting TRBD1. Germline lookup yields CDR1 MNHNS and CDR2 SASEGT. The CDR3 sequence is 14 residues long. V trimming: 6 bases; J trimming: 2 bases; junction bases outside the gene matches: 5. The CDR3 bases are TGTGCCAGCAGAGCGACAGGGGGGACCTACGAGCAGTACTTC. Its protein product is CASRATGGTYEQYF.

The table lists this clonotype with many counts. The gene calls are TRBV7-2 and TRBJ2-3; D gene unclear. The germline V and J ends were trimmed by 4 bases and 0 bases, with 8 bases remaining between them. The CDR3 contains 14 residues. Germline V gene data show CDR1 as SGHTA and CDR2 as FQGNSA. The CDR3 here is CASSSSRSTDTQYF. DNA for the CDR3: TGTGCCAGCAGCTCCTCAAGAAGCACAGATACGCAGTATTTT.

The V call is TRBV18, the J call TRBJ2-5, with D unresolved. The CDR3 covers 14 residues. The germline CDR1 and CDR2 sequences are KGHSH and LQKENI. The V end was cut by 3 bases, the J end by 5 bases, with 13 bases between. The CDR3, as DNA: TGTGCCAGCTCACCGAACGTCGGGTACGAGACCCAGTACTTC. This translates into CASSPNVGYETQYF.

J is TRBJ1-2 and V is TRBV4-3; TRBD1 agrees at 7 bases. Germline CDR1 reads LGHNA; CDR2 reads YSLEER. V lost 0 bases, J lost 8 bases, and 15 bases stayed unmatched. The CDR3 extends over 17 amino acids. The CDR3 bases are TGCGCCAGCAGCCAAGACCATCCCCCAACAGGGGTGGGAGGCTACACCTTC. It encodes CASSQDHPPTGVGGYTF.

About this clonotype: The junction and the germline gene differ at one end; a read error may be behind it. The chain employs TRBV7-2 and TRBJ2-2, with 12 bases fitting TRBD1. The CDR3 length is 18 residues. CDR1 SGHTA and CDR2 FQGNSA come from the germline V gene. The CDR3 coding sequence is TGTGCCAGCAGCTTTTTATTTCCGGGACAGGGGGCCACAGGGGAGCTGTGTTTT. It translates to CASSFLFPGQGATGELCF.

This clonotype was recorded many times. This chain joins TRBV7-2 and TRBJ1-1; TRBD1 matches 8 bases. Germline V gene data show CDR1 as SGHTA and CDR2 as FQGNSA. The CDR3 runs to 17 residues. The ends lost 2 bases at V and 4 bases at J; junction bases unmatched: 12. This chain's CDR3 is CASSLKRLDRGATEAFF. CDR3 sequence (DNA): TGTGCCAGCAGCTTAAAGAGGTTAGACAGGGGTGCCACTGAAGCTTTCTTT.

This clonotype was recorded many times. This chain uses TRBV7-2 with TRBJ2-1; TRBD1 matches 8 bases. CDR3 length: 17 amino acids. Trimming at V came to 4 bases and at J to 0 bases, leaving 8 bases not matched to a gene. The germline V gene has CDR1 SGHTA and CDR2 FQGNSA. CDR3 nucleotide sequence: TGTGCCAGCAGCTCCTGGACAGGGTCGAGCTCCTACAATGAGCAGTTCTTC. This translates into CASSSWTGSSSYNEQFF.

This clonotype was counted ten times or more. The chain recombines TRBV11-1 with TRBJ2-1; D is perhaps TRBD2 (5 bases). The CDR3 is 14 amino acids. V was cut by 1 base and J by 2 bases, with 6 bases left in between. Germline V gene data show CDR1 as SGHAT and CDR2 as FQDESV (reference sequence). CDR3 amino acids: CASSLGLPYNEQFF. In DNA form, the CDR3 reads TGTGCCAGCAGCTTAGGACTACCCTACAATGAGCAGTTCTTC.

In this sample, this clonotype turned up many times. The J gene is TRBJ1-1, the V gene TRBV2; tentative D call: TRBD1 (5 bases). Trimming left V 7 bases short and J 4 bases short, with 16 bases between. This CDR3 has 14 amino acids. Germline CDR1 SNHLY, CDR2 FYNNEI. This chain's CDR3 is CASTLDRGFTEAFF. The CDR3, as DNA: TGTGCCAGCACCCTTGATAGGGGCTTCACTGAAGCTTTCTTT.

This clonotype was found many times. J is TRBJ1-5 and V is TRBV28; 8 bases are a match to TRBD1. The CDR3 is 15 residues long. Unmatched junction bases numbered 8, after V lost 4 bases and J lost 6 bases. The germline gives CDR1 MDHEN, CDR2 SYDVKM. In DNA form, the CDR3 reads TGTGCCAGCAGTTACGGACAGGGTAGATTTCAGCCCCAGCATTTT. It translates to CASSYGQGRFQPQHF.

This sequence joins TRBV2 and TRBJ2-3, with 9 nucleotides matching TRBD2. With V trimmed by 7 bases and J by 6 bases, 5 bases remained unmatched. Germline values: CDR1 SNHLY, CDR2 FYNNEI. The CDR3 totals 13 residues. CDR3 sequence reads: CASTLGTSDTQYF. For the CDR3, the DNA is TGTGCCAGCACCCTAGGGACTAGCGATACGCAGTATTTT.